Below are 2 T cell receptor beta chains sequenced from a single sample in a study of control samples from healthy donors and cancer patients. Only in-frame clones appear in the TCRdb table, and some are missing; sequencing was by immunoSEQ multiplex PCR. Counted here are roughly 10,000 clones, roughly 93% occurring once; the ten biggest clones make up about 20%. The material sequenced was PBMCs. The receptors were gathered from a man in his sixties with colorectal cancer.

The rearrangement links TRBV18 to TRBJ2-7; D tentatively reads TRBD1 or TRBD2 (6 bases each). Trimming cost V 3 bases and J 2 bases, with 11 bases left between them. CDR1 and CDR2 from the germline V gene are KGHSH and LQKENI. This CDR3 region has 14 residues. Here the CDR3 reads CASSPRGDAYEQYF. For the CDR3, the DNA is TGTGCCAGCTCACCGAGGGGGGATGCCTACGAGCAGTACTTC.

The J gene is TRBJ1-2, the V gene TRBV28; D ambiguous. Germline CDR1 and CDR2: MDHEN and SYDVKM. This CDR3 has 13 residues. Trimming pared 3 bases from V and 3 bases from J, leaving 8 bases between. CDR3 DNA sequence: TGTGCCAGCAGTTTGTCCTATTACTATGGCTACACCTTC. Protein product: CASSLSYYYGYTF.